The 24 T cell receptor beta chains listed next were all sequenced from one sample in a study of T cell repertoires in cytomegalovirus infection. Their antigens remain unidentified. TCRdb reprocessed the reads with MiXCR, giving one entry per CDR3 protein. The repertoire holds 90,000 to 130,000 distinct CDR3 sequences, with about 9.5% as singletons. Specimen: PBMCs, sequenced either directly or after in vitro stimulation (not recorded which). The receptor set was obtained from a human donor in good health (CMV status not recorded). Some clones in this sample may be carry-over from other donors' samples.

The rearrangement links TRBV10-3 to TRBJ2-1; no clear D. The V and J ends lost 0 bases and 3 bases respectively, with 12 bases between them. The CDR3 spans 16 residues. Germline CDR1 ENHRY, CDR2 SYGVKD. CDR3 DNA: TGTGCCATCAGTGAGTCGCCGGGCCGGAGCTACAATGAGCAGTTCTTC. Residues: CAISESPGRSYNEQFF.

This chain uses TRBV7-6 with TRBJ2-1; TRBD1 matches 9 bases. Trimming removed 6 bases from V and 7 bases from J; junction bases left unmatched: 13. This CDR3 has 16 amino acids. The germline V gene has CDR1 SGHVS and CDR2 FNYEAQ. The CDR3 loop is CASSTGTGNNFNEQFF. The CDR3 nucleotides are TGTGCCAGCAGTACCGGGACAGGGAACAATTTTAATGAGCAGTTCTTC.

Concerning this clonotype: A much larger clone lies one base from this, so it may be a read error. This chain uses TRBV7-6 with TRBJ2-3; D might be TRBD2 (5 bases). The CDR3 covers 13 residues. From germline, CDR1 is SGHVS and CDR2 FNYEAQ. V lost 6 bases to trimming and J lost 1 base, with 8 bases between them. The CDR3: CASSWTGTDTQYF. CDR3 DNA: TGTGCCAGCAGTTGGACTGGCACAGATACGCAGTATTTT.

This clonotype was detected once. The J gene is TRBJ1-5, the V gene TRBV5-4, with D perhaps matching TRBD1 (5 bases). The ends were cut back, 4 bases at V and 6 bases at J, with 14 bases in the middle. The CDR3 is 14 residues long. The germline CDR1 and CDR2 sequences are SGHNT and YYREEE (reference sequence). The CDR3 sequence: CASSLGGSGQPQHF. The CDR3 nucleotides are TGTGCCAGCAGCCTTGGGGGTTCGGGTCAGCCCCAGCATTTT.

This clonotype was counted many times. The V and J genes are TRBV7-9 and TRBJ2-7, with TRBD2 matching 7 bases. The germline V gene has CDR1 SEHNR and CDR2 FQNEAQ (reference sequence). The ends lost 5 bases at V and 3 bases at J; junction bases unmatched: 7. The CDR3 loop spans 14 amino acids. The CDR3 loop is CASSGGEGFYEQYF. The CDR3, as DNA: TGTGCCAGCAGCGGGGGGGAGGGATTCTACGAGCAGTACTTC.

The chain is built from TRBV10-3 and TRBJ1-2, with a tentative D call TRBD1 (5 bases). The CDR3 extends over 14 amino acids. Germline CDR1 is ENHRY and CDR2 is SYGVKD. Trimming removed 2 bases at V and 4 bases at J, with 11 bases between. The chain's CDR3 is CAISEEWGAYGYTF. CDR3 bases: TGTGCCATCAGTGAGGAGTGGGGCGCCTATGGCTACACCTTC.

In this sample, this clonotype turned up many times. The chain combines TRBV12-3 or TRBV12-4 with TRBJ1-1, with D perhaps matching TRBD1 (5 bases). This CDR3 region has 16 residues. V was trimmed by 1 base and J by 4 bases, leaving 16 bases between them. The CDR3 nucleotides read TGTGCCAGCAGTTTAGGATCCCGGACGGGGGGCACTGAAGCTTTCTTT. Translating gives CASSLGSRTGGTEAFF.

This clonotype has a handful of counts. The chain has TRBV15 and TRBJ2-7; no reliable D call. Deletions cut 0 bases from V and 0 bases from J, with 12 bases between. Germline V CDR1 and CDR2: LNHNV, YYDKDF (reference sequence). The CDR3 extends over 16 amino acids. The CDR3, as DNA: TGTGCCACCAGCAGAGATCGAGGATTTAGCTCCTACGAGCAGTACTTC. It encodes CATSRDRGFSSYEQYF.

The CDR3: CASRPWTGRYDNEQFF. The CDR3 DNA reads as TGTGCCAGCAGGCCGTGGACAGGGAGGTATGATAATGAGCAGTTCTTC. The chain joins TRBV28 to TRBJ2-1, with 8 bases that match TRBD1. The CDR3 is made up of 16 amino acids. V lost 6 bases, J lost 7 bases, and 14 bases stayed unmatched. Germline CDR1 MDHEN, CDR2 SYDVKM.

There are a few counts of this clonotype. The chain joins TRBV7-9 to TRBJ2-2; 8 bases match TRBD2. The junction had 4 bases not matched to a gene; V was cut back by 2 bases and J by 2 bases. CDR3 length: 16 residues. Germline V gene lookup returns CDR1 SEHNR and CDR2 FQNEAQ (reference sequence). The chain's CDR3 is CASSLNGLANTGELFF. The CDR3 nucleotides read TGTGCCAGCAGCTTAAATGGACTAGCAAACACCGGGGAGCTGTTTTTT.

This rearrangement joins TRBV28 to TRBJ2-1; 7 nucleotides line up with TRBD2. The V segment lost 6 bases and the J segment 0 bases; nucleotides outside the gene matches: 5. The germline V gene encodes CDR1 MDHEN and CDR2 SYDVKM. This CDR3 has 15 amino acids. CDR3 nucleotides: TGTGCCAGCAGATCCCCTAGCGGCTCCTACAATGAGCAGTTCTTC. As protein: CASRSPSGSYNEQFF.

This clonotype has a handful of counts. This chain joins TRBV12-3 or TRBV12-4 and TRBJ2-3, with D unclear. The CDR3 is 14 amino acids. The V and J ends lost 3 bases and 4 bases respectively, with 11 bases between them. The CDR3 sequence is CASSFWGLPDTQYF. In DNA, the CDR3 is TGTGCCAGCAGTTTCTGGGGATTGCCAGATACGCAGTATTTT.

This clonotype has a handful of counts. V is TRBV5-1 and J is TRBJ1-2; D unresolved. The V gene's germline CDR1 is SGHRS and CDR2 YFSETQ. The V end was cut by 3 bases, the J end by 8 bases, with 17 bases between. CDR3 length: 14 residues. The CDR3 DNA is TGCGCCAGCAGCTCTTCAGACTTGGGCGGAGGCTACACCTTC. Amino acids: CASSSSDLGGGYTF.

The chain couples TRBV7-2 to TRBJ2-7; 10 nucleotides agree with TRBD2. Trimming took 3 bases from V and 2 from J; bases not matched to a gene: 16. The CDR3 consists of 19 residues. Germline V CDR1 and CDR2: SGHTA, FQGNSA. This CDR3 is CASSFLRVGLAAQTYEQYF. CDR3 nucleotides: TGTGCCAGCAGCTTCTTACGCGTAGGACTAGCGGCCCAGACCTACGAGCAGTACTTC.

There are many counts of this clonotype. This chain links TRBV6-2 or TRBV6-3 with TRBJ2-7; 7 bases map to TRBD1. This CDR3 is built from 14 residues. In germline, CDR1 is MNHEY, CDR2 SVGEGT. V shed 2 bases, J shed 3 bases, and the junction held 4 bases outside the gene matches. The CDR3 DNA reads as TGTGCCAGCAGTTACCACAGGGGAGTCTACGAGCAGTACTTC. Translation gives CASSYHRGVYEQYF.

The table lists this clonotype with many counts. The CDR3 sequence is CASSDEKEHQPQHF. The CDR3 DNA reads as TGTGCCAGCAGTGATGAGAAGGAACATCAGCCCCAGCATTTT. The rearrangement joins TRBV2 to TRBJ1-5; no clear D. The length of the CDR3 is 14 residues. Germline values: CDR1 SNHLY, CDR2 FYNNEI. V lost 3 bases to trimming and J lost 5 bases, with 11 bases between them.

This chain links TRBV24-1 with TRBJ2-5; D may correspond to TRBD1 or TRBD2 (5 bases each). The CDR3 spans 13 residues. V gave up 2 bases and J gave up 5 bases, with 8 bases separating them. In germline, CDR1 is KGHDR, CDR2 SFDVKD. CDR3 in DNA: TGTGCCACCAGTGATTGGGACGGCGAGACCCAGTACTTC. As protein: CATSDWDGETQYF.

This clonotype occurred many times. The chain joins TRBV7-9 to TRBJ2-1; weak D call: TRBD1 (6 bases). This CDR3 region has 15 residues. V was shortened by 4 bases and J by 7 bases, with 17 bases between the two germline ends. Germline V gives CDR1 SEHNR, CDR2 FQNEAQ (reference sequence). The DNA of the CDR3 is TGTGCCAGCAGCTCGGCCGGGACACCCACGAATGAGCAGTTCTTC. Protein product: CASSSAGTPTNEQFF.

The V call is TRBV6-2 or TRBV6-3, the J call TRBJ2-5; D is perhaps TRBD2 (5 bases). Looked up from germline, CDR1 is MNHEY and CDR2 is SVGEGT. The V and J ends lost 8 bases and 5 bases respectively, with 12 bases between them. CDR3 length: 12 residues. CDR3 DNA sequence: TGTGCCAGCCGATACGGGAAGGAGACCCAGTACTTC. Residues: CASRYGKETQYF.

This clonotype was recorded at least ten times. The rearrangement links TRBV7-2 to TRBJ2-1; D might be TRBD1 (8 bases). The CDR3 runs 14 residues. V lost 1 base, J lost 8 bases, and 12 bases lay in between. Per germline, CDR1 SGHTA and CDR2 FQGNSA. CDR3 in amino acids: CASSLDTGGDEQFF. CDR3 DNA: TGTGCCAGCAGCTTAGACACAGGGGGGGATGAGCAGTTCTTC.

In its sample, this clonotype was seen many times. The chain uses TRBV7-2 and TRBJ1-1, with D uncertain. CDR3 length equals 12 residues. V dropped 4 bases and J dropped 11 bases, with 14 bases sitting between them. Germline CDR1 and CDR2: SGHTA and FQGNSA. CDR3 sequence reads: CASSSRKRGAFF. The CDR3 DNA reads TGTGCCAGCAGCTCTCGTAAGCGGGGTGCTTTCTTT. Full variable domain (outside the CDR3, taken from reference TRBV7-2 and TRBJ1-1): GAGVSQSPSNKVTEKGKDVELRCDPISGHTALYWYRQSLGQGLEFLIYFQGNSAPDKSGLPSDRFSAERTGGSVSTLTIQRTQQEDSAVYLCASSSRKRGAFFGQGTRLTVV.

The table lists this clonotype with many counts. CDR3 DNA: TGTGCCAGCTCACGCACGATGCTAGCGGGCGTCACAGATACGCAGTATTTT. Amino acid sequence: CASSRTMLAGVTDTQYF. The rearrangement joins TRBV7-2 to TRBJ2-3; 8 bases match TRBD2. The V segment lost 8 bases and the J segment 2 bases; nucleotides outside the gene matches: 15. Germline loops: CDR1 SGHTA, CDR2 FQGNSA. The CDR3 sequence is 17 residues long.

This clonotype came up many times. The rearrangement uses TRBV7-2 and TRBJ2-1; 8 bases align to TRBD2. CDR1 and CDR2 (germline): SGHTA, FQGNSA. CDR3 size: 15 residues. Trimming removed 5 bases from V and 3 bases from J; junction bases left unmatched: 6. The CDR3 DNA sequence: TGTGCCAGCAGCCGAACTAGCGGAGACTACAATGAGCAGTTCTTC. Translating it yields CASSRTSGDYNEQFF. The variable domain in full, with the rest retrieved from reference TRBV7-2 and TRBJ2-1, is GAGVSQSPSNKVTEKGKDVELRCDPISGHTALYWYRQSLGQGLEFLIYFQGNSAPDKSGLPSDRFSAERTGGSVSTLTIQRTQQEDSAVYLCASSRTSGDYNEQFFGPGTRLTVL.

This clonotype was observed at least ten times. The genes are TRBV28 and TRBJ2-5, with 8 bases matching TRBD1. The J segment lost 9 bases and the V segment lost 6 bases, leaving 12 bases of the junction unmatched. CDR3 length: 14 residues. Germline lookup yields CDR1 MDHEN and CDR2 SYDVKM. The CDR3 DNA is TGTGCCAGCAGGCGGACAGGGTCCCTCGGCTCCCAGTACTTC. It specifies CASRRTGSLGSQYF.